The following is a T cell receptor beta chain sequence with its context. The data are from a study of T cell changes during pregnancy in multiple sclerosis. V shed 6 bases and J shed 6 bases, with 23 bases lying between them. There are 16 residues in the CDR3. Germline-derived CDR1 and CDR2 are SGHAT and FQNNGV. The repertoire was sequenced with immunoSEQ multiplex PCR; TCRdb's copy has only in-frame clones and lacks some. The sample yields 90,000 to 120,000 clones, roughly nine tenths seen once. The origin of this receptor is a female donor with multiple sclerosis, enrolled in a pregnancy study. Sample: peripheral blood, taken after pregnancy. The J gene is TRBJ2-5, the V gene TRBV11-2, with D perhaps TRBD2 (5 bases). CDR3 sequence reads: CASSYSRGPRGKTQYF. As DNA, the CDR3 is TGTGCCAGCAGTTACTCTCGAGGGCCCCGAGGAAAGACCCAGTACTTC.